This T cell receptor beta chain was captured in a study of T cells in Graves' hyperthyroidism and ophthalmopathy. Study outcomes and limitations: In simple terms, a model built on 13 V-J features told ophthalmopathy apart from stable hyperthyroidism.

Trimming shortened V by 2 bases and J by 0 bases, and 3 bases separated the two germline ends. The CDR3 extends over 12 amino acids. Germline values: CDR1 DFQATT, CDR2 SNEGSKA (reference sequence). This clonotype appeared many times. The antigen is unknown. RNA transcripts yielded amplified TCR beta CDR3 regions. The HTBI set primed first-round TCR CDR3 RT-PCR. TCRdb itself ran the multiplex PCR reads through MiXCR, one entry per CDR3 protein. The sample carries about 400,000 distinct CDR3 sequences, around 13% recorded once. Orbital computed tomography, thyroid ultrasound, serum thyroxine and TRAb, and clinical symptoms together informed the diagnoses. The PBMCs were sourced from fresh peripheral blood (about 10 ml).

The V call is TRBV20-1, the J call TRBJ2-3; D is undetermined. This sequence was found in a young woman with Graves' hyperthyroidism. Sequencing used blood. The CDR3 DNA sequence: TGCAGTGCTAGACCAAGCACAGATACGCAGTATTTT. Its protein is CSARPSTDTQYF.